Below are 18 T cell receptor beta chains sequenced from a single sample in a study of blood T cell repertoires in COVID-19. Profiling relied on immunoSEQ multiplex PCR, and the TCRdb table lists in-frame clones only, not all of them. This sample yields some 200,000 clones, of which roughly 88% are seen a single time; around 9.8% belongs to the top ten. Sequenced material: peripheral blood. These receptor sequences come from a woman older than 75 with acute or convalescent COVID-19.

This clone is a singleton in its sample. The gene calls are TRBV5-4 and TRBJ1-2; TRBD1 is a possible D gene (5 bases). The CDR3 spans 15 residues. V was cut by 4 bases and J by 4 bases, with 17 bases left in between. The V gene's germline CDR1 is SGHNT and CDR2 YYREEE (reference sequence). The DNA of the CDR3 is TGTGCCAGCAGCCCGAACCGGGGGGGTCTCTATGGCTACACCTTC. Amino acid sequence: CASSPNRGGLYGYTF.

This clone has only a few counts. The V and J genes are TRBV19 and TRBJ2-7; tentative D call: TRBD2 (5 bases). This CDR3 is 14 amino acids long. Trimming left V 6 bases short and J 2 bases short, with 14 bases between. Germline assignment: CDR1 LNHDA and CDR2 SQIVND (reference sequence). The CDR3 DNA follows: TGTGCCAGTAGCCCGGCGGGCGGTACCTACGAGCAGTACTTC. Amino acids: CASSPAGGTYEQYF.

The chain couples TRBV5-8 to TRBJ2-1; 10 nucleotides agree with TRBD2. V lost 2 bases, J lost 7 bases, and 6 bases stayed unmatched. Germline V gene sequence: CDR1 SGHTS, CDR2 YDEGEE. CDR3 length equals 15 residues. The CDR3 region has the DNA TGTGCCAGCAGCTTTCGGACTAGCGGCTTAAATGAGCAGTTCTTC. This codes for CASSFRTSGLNEQFF.

The CDR3 nucleotides are TGTGCCAGCAGCCGGGAGGTAGCGGGGGGAGCTGAGACCCAGTACTTC. Its translation: CASSREVAGGAETQYF. V usage is TRBV5-5 and J usage is TRBJ2-5, with 10 bases lining up with TRBD2. Trimming removed 4 bases from V and 5 bases from J; junction bases left unmatched: 11. CDR3 length: 16 amino acids. Germline CDR1 SGHKS, CDR2 YYEKEE (reference sequence).

The chain carries TRBV6-1 and TRBJ2-5; D is undetermined. CDR1 MNHNS and CDR2 SASEGT come from the germline V gene. V lost 2 bases, J lost 5 bases, and 6 bases lay in between. CDR3 size: 12 residues. CDR3 protein: CASSEHSETQYF. CDR3 DNA: TGTGCCAGCAGTGAACACTCCGAGACCCAGTACTTC.

This clone has only one observation. The chain joins TRBV7-8 to TRBJ1-1; TRBD1 aligns across 7 bases. The J segment lost 4 bases and the V segment lost 5 bases, leaving 7 bases of the junction unmatched. Germline V gene sequence: CDR1 SGHVS, CDR2 FQNEAQ. The CDR3 has 14 residues. DNA of the CDR3: TGTGCCAGCAGCACCGGGACAGCGAGCACTGAAGCTTTCTTT. It encodes CASSTGTASTEAFF. Using reference TRBV7-8 and TRBJ1-1 for the parts outside the CDR3, the full variable domain is GAGVSQSPRYKVAKRGQDVALRCDPISGHVSLFWYQQALGQGPEFLTYFQNEAQLDKSGLPSDRFFAERPEGSVSTLKIQRTQQEDSAVYLCASSTGTASTEAFFGQGTRLTVV.

The chain employs TRBV27 and TRBJ1-1; TRBD1 matches at 7 bases. The V gene end was trimmed by 7 bases and the J gene end by 4 bases; junction bases not matched to a gene: 6. The CDR3 is 13 amino acids. Germline V CDR1 and CDR2: MNHEY, SMNVEV (reference sequence). CDR3 in DNA: TGTGCCAGCAAAGGACAGGCCAGCACTGAAGCTTTCTTT. Translation: CASKGQASTEAFF.

V gene TRBV7-2 combines with J gene TRBJ1-2; D gene uncertain. The germline gives CDR1 SGHTA, CDR2 FQGNSA. CDR3 length: 12 residues. Trimming took 4 bases from V and 4 from J, leaving 7 bases between them. The CDR3 bases are TGTGCCAGCAGCTCCCCAGGCTATGGCTACACCTTC. Protein sequence: CASSSPGYGYTF.

This clone was seen a few times. The chain is built from TRBV10-3 and TRBJ1-6; D may be TRBD1 (5 bases). V lost 2 bases to trimming and J lost 8 bases, with 10 bases between them. The CDR3 spans 14 residues. Germline CDR1 reads ENHRY; CDR2 reads SYGVKD. The CDR3 loop is CAISERQLDSPLHF. In DNA, the CDR3 is TGTGCCATCAGTGAGCGACAGCTCGATTCACCCCTCCACTTT.

The chain links TRBV10-3 to TRBJ2-1; TRBD2 might be the D (6 bases). Between the trimmed V and J ends, which lost 10 bases and 6 bases, there was a span of 19 bases. Germline values: CDR1 ENHRY, CDR2 SYGVKD. This CDR3 is built from 14 residues. CDR3 residues: CATNPGLMGNEQFF. The DNA for the CDR3 is TGTGCCACGAACCCTGGACTAATGGGCAATGAGCAGTTCTTC.

This sequence joins TRBV18 and TRBJ1-2; 8 bases line up with TRBD1. Germline assignment: CDR1 KGHSH and CDR2 LQKENI. The CDR3 loop spans 16 amino acids. V was clipped by 0 bases and J by 8 bases; unmatched bases: 11. The DNA for the CDR3 is TGTGCCAGCTCACCACCGAATTCCAGGGGGCAACACGGCTACACCTTC. Translating gives CASSPPNSRGQHGYTF.

The V and J genes are TRBV5-1 and TRBJ2-5; D might be TRBD2 (6 bases). The CDR3 is made up of 11 amino acids. Trimming removed 4 bases at V and 5 bases at J, with 6 bases between. The germline V gene encodes CDR1 SGHRS and CDR2 YFSETQ. The CDR3: CASSGRETQYF. CDR3 DNA sequence: TGCGCCAGCAGCGGGAGGGAGACCCAGTACTTC. Together with reference TRBV5-1 and TRBJ2-5, the CDR3 gives the full variable domain: KAGVTQTPRYLIKTRGQQVTLSCSPISGHRSVSWYQQTPGQGLQFLFEYFSETQRNKGNFPGRFSGRQFSNSRSEMNVSTLELGDSALYLCASSGRETQYFGPGTRLLVL.

The CDR3 DNA reads TGTGCCAGCTCACCGCCGAGACTAGCGGGAGCCCCAACACCGCAGTACTTC. Amino acids: CASSPPRLAGAPTPQYF. The chain joins TRBV18 to TRBJ2-7; 12 bases agree with TRBD2. Trimming at V came to 3 bases and at J to 9 bases, leaving 15 bases not matched to a gene. Germline CDR1 reads KGHSH; CDR2 reads LQKENI. This CDR3 spans 17 amino acids. Full variable domain (outside the CDR3, taken from reference TRBV18 and TRBJ2-7): NAGVMQNPRHLVRRRGQEARLRCSPMKGHSHVYWYRQLPEEGLKFMVYLQKENIIDESGMPKERFSAEFPKEGPSILRIQQVVRGDSAAYFCASSPPRLAGAPTPQYFGPGTRLTVT.

The genes are TRBV29-1 and TRBJ2-7; 8 bases are a match to TRBD2. Trimming at V came to 6 bases and at J to 7 bases, leaving 11 bases not matched to a gene. The CDR3 runs 13 residues. Germline CDR1 SQVTM, CDR2 ANQGSEA. This CDR3 reads CSVGGVLTREQYF. CDR3 in DNA: TGCAGCGTCGGGGGGGTCCTAACAAGGGAGCAGTACTTC.

The CDR3, as DNA: TGTGCCTGCGGGACAGGGTTTTCACCCCTCCACTTT. Encoded protein: CACGTGFSPLHF. The chain combines TRBV6-5 with TRBJ1-6, with TRBD1 identical over 9 bases. Germline assignment: CDR1 MNHEY and CDR2 SVGAGI. CDR3 size: 12 residues. The junction had 5 bases not matched to a gene; V was cut back by 11 bases and J by 9 bases.

The genes are TRBV20-1 and TRBJ2-5; no firm D call. V was shortened by 3 bases and J by 5 bases, with 4 bases between the two germline ends. The V gene's germline CDR1 is DFQATT and CDR2 SNEGSKA (reference sequence). The length of the CDR3 is 10 residues. CDR3 sequence (DNA): TGCAGTGCTAGCCAGGAGACCCAGTACTTC. Translating gives CSASQETQYF.

The rearrangement uses TRBV12-3 or TRBV12-4 and TRBJ2-7; TRBD2 agrees at 9 bases. Germline trimming cut 6 bases from V and 3 bases from J; bases unmatched to any gene: 3. The CDR3 has 13 amino acids. CDR3 region: CASSYSGSYEQYF. DNA of the CDR3: TGTGCCAGCAGCTATAGCGGGAGCTACGAGCAGTACTTC.

In this sample, this clone turned up once. The chain uses TRBV13 and TRBJ1-2; weak D call: TRBD1 (5 bases). Trimming took 6 bases from V and 2 from J, leaving 13 bases between them. The V gene's germline CDR1 is PRHDT and CDR2 FYEKMQ (reference sequence). The CDR3 has 14 residues. The CDR3 coding sequence is TGTGCCAGCAGTCCGACAGTTTCCAACTATGGCTACACCTTC. Translating gives CASSPTVSNYGYTF. Combining the CDR3 with reference TRBV13 and TRBJ1-2 gives the whole variable domain AAGVIQSPRHLIKEKRETATLKCYPIPRHDTVYWYQQGPGQDPQFLISFYEKMQSDKGSIPDRFSAQQFSDYHSELNMSSLELGDSALYFCASSPTVSNYGYTFGSGTRLTVV.